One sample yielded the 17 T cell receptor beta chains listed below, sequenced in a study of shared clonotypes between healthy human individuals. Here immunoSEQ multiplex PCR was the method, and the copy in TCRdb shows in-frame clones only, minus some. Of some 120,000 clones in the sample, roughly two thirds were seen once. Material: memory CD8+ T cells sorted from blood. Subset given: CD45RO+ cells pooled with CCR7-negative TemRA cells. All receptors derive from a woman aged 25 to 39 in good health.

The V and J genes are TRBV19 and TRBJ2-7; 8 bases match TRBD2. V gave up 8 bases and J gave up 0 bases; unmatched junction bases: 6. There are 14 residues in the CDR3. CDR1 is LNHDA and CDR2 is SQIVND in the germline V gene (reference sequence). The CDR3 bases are TGTGCCAGTGAACTAGCGGCCGCCTCCTACGAGCAGTACTTC. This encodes CASELAAASYEQYF.

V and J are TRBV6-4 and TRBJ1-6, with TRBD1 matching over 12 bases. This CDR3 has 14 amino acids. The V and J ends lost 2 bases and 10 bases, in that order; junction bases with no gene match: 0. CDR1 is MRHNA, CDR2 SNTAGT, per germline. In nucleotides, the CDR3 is TGTGCCAGCAGTGACGGGACAGGGGGCTCACCCCTCCACTTT. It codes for CASSDGTGGSPLHF.

DNA for the CDR3: TGTGCCAGCAGCCGCGGACTAGCGGAGAGCTCCTACGAGCAGTACTTC. It translates to CASSRGLAESSYEQYF. This sequence joins TRBV4-2 and TRBJ2-7, with 10 bases that match TRBD2. V lost 4 bases and J lost 0; bases outside the gene matches: 6. The CDR3 has 16 residues. CDR1 is LGHNA and CDR2 is YNFKEQ in the germline V gene.

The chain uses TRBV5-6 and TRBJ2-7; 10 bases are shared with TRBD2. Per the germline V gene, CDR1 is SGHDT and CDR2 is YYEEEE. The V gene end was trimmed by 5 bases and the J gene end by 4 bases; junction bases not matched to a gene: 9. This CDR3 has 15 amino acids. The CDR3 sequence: CASSSASGSSYEQYF. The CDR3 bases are TGTGCCAGCAGTTCAGCTAGCGGGAGTTCTTACGAGCAGTACTTC.

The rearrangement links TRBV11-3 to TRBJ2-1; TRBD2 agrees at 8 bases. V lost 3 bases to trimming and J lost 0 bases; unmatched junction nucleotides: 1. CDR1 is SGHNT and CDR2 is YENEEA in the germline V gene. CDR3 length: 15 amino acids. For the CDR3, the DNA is TGTGCCAGCAGCTTTAGCGGGAACTCCTACAATGAGCAGTTCTTC. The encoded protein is CASSFSGNSYNEQFF.

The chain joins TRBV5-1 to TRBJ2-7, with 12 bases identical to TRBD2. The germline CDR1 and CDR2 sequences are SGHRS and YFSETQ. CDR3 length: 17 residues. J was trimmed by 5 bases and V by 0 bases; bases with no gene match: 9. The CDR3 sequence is CASSLASSGREWNEQYF. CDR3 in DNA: TGCGCCAGCAGCTTGGCTTCTAGCGGGAGGGAGTGGAACGAGCAGTACTTC.

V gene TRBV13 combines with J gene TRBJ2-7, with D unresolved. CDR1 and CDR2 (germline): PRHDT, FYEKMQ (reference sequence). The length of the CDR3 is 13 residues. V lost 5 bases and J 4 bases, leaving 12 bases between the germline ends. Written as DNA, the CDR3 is TGTGCCAGCAGCCTGACCGGAGATTACGAGCAGTACTTC. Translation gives CASSLTGDYEQYF.

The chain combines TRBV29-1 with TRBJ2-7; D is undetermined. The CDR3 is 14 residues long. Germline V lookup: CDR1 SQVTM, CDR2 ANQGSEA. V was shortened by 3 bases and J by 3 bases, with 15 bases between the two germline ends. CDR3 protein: CSVEKGPKDYEQYF. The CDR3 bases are TGCAGCGTTGAGAAAGGTCCGAAGGACTACGAGCAGTACTTC.

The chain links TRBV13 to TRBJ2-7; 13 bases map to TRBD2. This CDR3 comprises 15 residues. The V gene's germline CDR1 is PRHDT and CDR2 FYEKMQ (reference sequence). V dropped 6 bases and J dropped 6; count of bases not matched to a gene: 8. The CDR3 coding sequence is TGTGCCAGCAGTGATTGGACTAGCGGGAGACCCGAGCAGTACTTC. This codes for CASSDWTSGRPEQYF.

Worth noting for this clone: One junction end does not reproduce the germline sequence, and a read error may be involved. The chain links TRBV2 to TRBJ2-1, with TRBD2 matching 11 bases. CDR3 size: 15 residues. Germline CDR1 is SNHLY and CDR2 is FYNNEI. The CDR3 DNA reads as TGTGCGAGCAGTGAGGAACTAGCGGGAGCACCTGAGCAGTTCTTC. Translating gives CASSEELAGAPEQFF.

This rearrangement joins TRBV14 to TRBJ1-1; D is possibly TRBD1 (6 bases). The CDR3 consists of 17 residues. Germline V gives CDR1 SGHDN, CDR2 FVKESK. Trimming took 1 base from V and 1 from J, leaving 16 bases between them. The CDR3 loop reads CASSQGYSWGRNTEAFF. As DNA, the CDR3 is TGTGCCAGCAGCCAAGGTTATTCGTGGGGGCGGAACACTGAAGCTTTCTTT.

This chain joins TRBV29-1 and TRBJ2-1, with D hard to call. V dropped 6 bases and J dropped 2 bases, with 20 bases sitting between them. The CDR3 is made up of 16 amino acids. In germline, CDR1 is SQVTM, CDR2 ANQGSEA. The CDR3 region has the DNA TGCAGCGTGGTGAAAACAGAAAGGAGCCCCTACAATGAGCAGTTCTTC. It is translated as CSVVKTERSPYNEQFF.

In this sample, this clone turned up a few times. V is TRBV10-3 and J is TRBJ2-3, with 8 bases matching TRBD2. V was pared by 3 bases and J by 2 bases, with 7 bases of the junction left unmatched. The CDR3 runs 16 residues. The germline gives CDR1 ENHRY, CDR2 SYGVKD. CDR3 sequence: CAISEGSGSPTDTQYF. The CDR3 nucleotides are TGTGCCATCAGTGAAGGGAGCGGGAGCCCCACAGATACGCAGTATTTT.

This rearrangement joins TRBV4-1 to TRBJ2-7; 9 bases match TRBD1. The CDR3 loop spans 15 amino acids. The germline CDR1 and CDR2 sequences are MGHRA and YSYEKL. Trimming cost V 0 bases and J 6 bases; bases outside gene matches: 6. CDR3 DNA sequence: TGCGCCAGCAGCCAAGATCGTGGACAGGGGACCGAGCAGTACTTC. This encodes CASSQDRGQGTEQYF.

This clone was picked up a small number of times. The CDR3 region is CASGGTSNYSGNTIYF. DNA for the CDR3: TGTGCCAGCGGAGGAACATCCAACTATTCTGGAAACACCATATATTTT. This sequence joins TRBV6-4 and TRBJ1-3; D unclear. The germline V gene has CDR1 MRHNA and CDR2 SNTAGT. The CDR3 spans 16 residues. V lost 8 bases and J lost 1, with 18 bases in between.

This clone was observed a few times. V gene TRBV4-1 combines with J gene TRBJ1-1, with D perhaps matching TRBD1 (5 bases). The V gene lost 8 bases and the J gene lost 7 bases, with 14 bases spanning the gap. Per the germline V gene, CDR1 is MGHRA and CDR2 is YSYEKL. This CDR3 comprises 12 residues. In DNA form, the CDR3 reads TGCGCCAGCCTGTCGGGACGGAGTGAAGCTTTCTTT. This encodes CASLSGRSEAFF.

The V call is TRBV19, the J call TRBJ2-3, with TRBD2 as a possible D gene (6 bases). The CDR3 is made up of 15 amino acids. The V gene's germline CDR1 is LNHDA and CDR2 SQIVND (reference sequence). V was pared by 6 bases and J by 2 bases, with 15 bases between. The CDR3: CASSSGTEHTDTQYF. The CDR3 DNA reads TGTGCCAGTAGCTCCGGGACTGAACACACAGATACGCAGTATTTT.